This T cell receptor beta chain stems from a study of T cells after yellow fever vaccination. This clonotype was recorded at least ten times. 5'RACE template switching added a universal primer site and UMIs to TCR cDNA. TCRdb recomputed calls from the 5' RACE reads with MiXCR, one row per CDR3 protein. The profile shows some 390,000 distinct CDR3 sequences, about 17% of them singletons. Source: PBMCs, taken before the yellow fever booster vaccination. The source of this sequence is a man between 18 and 35 years old who received the YFV17D yellow fever vaccine.

The CDR3 sequence: CASSPPLVYREWGDYEAFF. The CDR3 nucleotides are TGTGCCAGCTCACCACCGTTGGTTTACAGGGAGTGGGGGGATTATGAAGCTTTCTTT. The chain is built from TRBV18 and TRBJ1-1; TRBD1 might be the D (6 bases). V lost 0 bases and J lost 7, with 27 bases in between. CDR1 KGHSH and CDR2 LQKENI come from the germline V gene. The CDR3 is made up of 19 amino acids.